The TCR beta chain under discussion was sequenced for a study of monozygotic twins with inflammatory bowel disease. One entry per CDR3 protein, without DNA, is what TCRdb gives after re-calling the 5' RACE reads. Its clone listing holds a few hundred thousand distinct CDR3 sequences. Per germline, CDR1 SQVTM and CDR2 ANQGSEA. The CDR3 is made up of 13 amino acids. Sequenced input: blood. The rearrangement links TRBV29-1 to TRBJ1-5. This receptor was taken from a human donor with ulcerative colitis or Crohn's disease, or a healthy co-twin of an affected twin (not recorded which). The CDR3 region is CSVGWGGNQPQHF.